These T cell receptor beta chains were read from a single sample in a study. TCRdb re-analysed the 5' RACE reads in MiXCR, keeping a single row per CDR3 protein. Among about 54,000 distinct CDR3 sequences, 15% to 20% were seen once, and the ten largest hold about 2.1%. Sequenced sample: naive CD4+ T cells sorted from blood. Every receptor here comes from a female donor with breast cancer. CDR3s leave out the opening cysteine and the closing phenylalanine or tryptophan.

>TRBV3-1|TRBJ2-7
ASSLRTGGAGEQY
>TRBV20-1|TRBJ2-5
SASETQY
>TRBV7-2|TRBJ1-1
ASSLSGLNTEAL
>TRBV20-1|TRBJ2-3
SATPAVTDTQY
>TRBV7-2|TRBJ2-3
ASSFFTDTQY
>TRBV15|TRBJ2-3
ATSREGQGVYTQY
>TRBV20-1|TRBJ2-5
SARDSQRDGTQY
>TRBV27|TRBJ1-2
ASSVDSANYGYT
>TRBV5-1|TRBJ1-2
ASSLEPGQPYGYT
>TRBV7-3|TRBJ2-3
ASSLLAPSGGVEDTQY
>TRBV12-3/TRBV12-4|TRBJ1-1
ASSLRDRGNTEAF
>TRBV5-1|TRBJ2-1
ASSTDRGHNEQF
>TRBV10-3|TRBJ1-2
ATGTGNYGYT
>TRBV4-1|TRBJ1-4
ASSLLGEKLC
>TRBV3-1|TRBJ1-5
ASSQDMSQPQH
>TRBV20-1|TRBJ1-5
SAIAGSNQPQH
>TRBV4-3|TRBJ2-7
ASSQSVGPGGEQY
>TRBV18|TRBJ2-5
ASSPNEETQY
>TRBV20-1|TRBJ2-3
SAVGRPTDTQY
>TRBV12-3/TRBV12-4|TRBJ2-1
ASSPLGTSGRDEQF
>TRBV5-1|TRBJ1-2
ASSLGRGYYGYT
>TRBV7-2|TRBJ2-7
ASSPETAAEQY
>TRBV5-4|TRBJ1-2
ASSPSLTMGRSFGYT